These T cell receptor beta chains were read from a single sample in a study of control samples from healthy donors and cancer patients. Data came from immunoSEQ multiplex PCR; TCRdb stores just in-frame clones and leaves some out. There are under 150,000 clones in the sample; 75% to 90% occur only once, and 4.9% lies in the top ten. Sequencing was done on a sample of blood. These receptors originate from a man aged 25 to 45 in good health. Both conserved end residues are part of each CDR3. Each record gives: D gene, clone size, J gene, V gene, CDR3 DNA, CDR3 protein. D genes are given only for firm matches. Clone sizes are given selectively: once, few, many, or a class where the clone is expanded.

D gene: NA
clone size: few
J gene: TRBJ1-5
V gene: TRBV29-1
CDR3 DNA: TGCAGCGTTCAGGGGACGGCGGAGCAGCCCCAGCATTTT
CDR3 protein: CSVQGTAEQPQHF

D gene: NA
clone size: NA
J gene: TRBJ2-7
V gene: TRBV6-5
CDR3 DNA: TGTGCCAGCAGTCAGGGGGGCTCCTACGAGCAGTACTTC
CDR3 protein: CASSQGGSYEQYF

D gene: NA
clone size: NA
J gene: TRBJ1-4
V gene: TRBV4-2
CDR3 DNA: TGTGCCAGCAGCCAAGATATAAGTGGGGCAGGGCGGTTGTCTGGACTGTTTTTT
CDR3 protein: CASSQDISGAGRLSGLFF

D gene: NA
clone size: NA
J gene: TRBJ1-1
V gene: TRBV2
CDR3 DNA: TGTGCCAGCAACTCGGCAGGGACAACGAACACTGAAGCTTTCTTT
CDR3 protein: CASNSAGTTNTEAFF

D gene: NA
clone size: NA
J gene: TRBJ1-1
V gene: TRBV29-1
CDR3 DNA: TGCAGCGTTGTTGGCCTCATGAACACTGAAGCTTTCTTT
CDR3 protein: CSVVGLMNTEAFF

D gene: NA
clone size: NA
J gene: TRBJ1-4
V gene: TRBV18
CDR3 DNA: TGTGCCAGCTCACCTCGGGGGGAAAAACTGTTTTTT
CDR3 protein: CASSPRGEKLFF

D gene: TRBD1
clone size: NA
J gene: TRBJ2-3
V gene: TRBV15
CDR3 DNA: TGTGCCACCAGCAGAGAGCAGGGGGCCGGAACAGATACGCAGTATTTT
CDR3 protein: CATSREQGAGTDTQYF

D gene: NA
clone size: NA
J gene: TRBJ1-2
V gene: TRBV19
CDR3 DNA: TGTGCCAGTAGTATCCCGGGACTATGGAATGGCTACACCTTC
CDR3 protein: CASSIPGLWNGYTF

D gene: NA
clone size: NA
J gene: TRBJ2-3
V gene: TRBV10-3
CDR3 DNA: TGTGCCGCGTCGGGACCATACACAGATACGCAGTATTTT
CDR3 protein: CAASGPYTDTQYF

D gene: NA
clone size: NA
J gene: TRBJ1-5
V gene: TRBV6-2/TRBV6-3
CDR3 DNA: TGTGCCAGCAGTTACGGGGGGGCGCATCAGCCCCAGCATTTT
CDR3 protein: CASSYGGAHQPQHF

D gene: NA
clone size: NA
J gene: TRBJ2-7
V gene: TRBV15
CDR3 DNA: TGTGCCACCAGCAGAGATAACCATCCCTACGAGCAGTACTTC
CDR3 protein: CATSRDNHPYEQYF

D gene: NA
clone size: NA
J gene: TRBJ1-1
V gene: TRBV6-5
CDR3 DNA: TGTGCCAGCAGCGATGACAATTTTAGTGAAGCTTTCTTT
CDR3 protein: CASSDDNFSEAFF

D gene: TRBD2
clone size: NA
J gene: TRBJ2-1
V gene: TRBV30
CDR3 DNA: TGTGCCTGGACTAGCGGGATCTTTGAGCAGTTCTTC
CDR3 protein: CAWTSGIFEQFF

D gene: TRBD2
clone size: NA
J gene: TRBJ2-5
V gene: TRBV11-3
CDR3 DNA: TGTGCCAGCACTGTGAGAGCGGGAGAGGAGACCCAGTACTTC
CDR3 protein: CASTVRAGEETQYF

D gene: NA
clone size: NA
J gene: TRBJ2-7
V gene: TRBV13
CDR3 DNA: TGTGCCAGCAGCTTAAGGGTCTTATCCTACGAGCAGTACTTC
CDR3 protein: CASSLRVLSYEQYF

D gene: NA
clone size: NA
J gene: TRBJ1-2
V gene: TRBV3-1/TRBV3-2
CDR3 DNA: TGTGCCAGCAGCCAGGGGGTTGGAGGCTACACCTTC
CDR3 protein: CASSQGVGGYTF

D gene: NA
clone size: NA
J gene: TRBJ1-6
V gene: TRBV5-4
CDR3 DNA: TGTGCCAGCAGCGCAATACAGGGAGAGGTTTCACCCCTCCACTTT
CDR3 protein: CASSAIQGEVSPLHF

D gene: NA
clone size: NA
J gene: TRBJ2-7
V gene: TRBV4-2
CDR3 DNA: TGTGCCAGCAGCCAAGACCACGAGCAGTACTTC
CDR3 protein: CASSQDHEQYF

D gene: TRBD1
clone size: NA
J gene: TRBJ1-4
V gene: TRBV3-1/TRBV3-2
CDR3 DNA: TGTGCCAGCAGCCCGGGACAGTTATTAACCTTAGAAAAACTGTTTTTT
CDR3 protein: CASSPGQLLTLEKLFF

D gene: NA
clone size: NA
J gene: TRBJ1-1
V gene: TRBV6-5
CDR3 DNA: TGTGCCAGCAGTAAGGGGGGAACTGAAGCTTTCTTT
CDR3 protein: CASSKGGTEAFF

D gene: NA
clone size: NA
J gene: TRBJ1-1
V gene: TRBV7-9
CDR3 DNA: TGTGCCAGCAACGTAGGGGGGACTGAAGCTTTCTTT
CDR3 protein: CASNVGGTEAFF

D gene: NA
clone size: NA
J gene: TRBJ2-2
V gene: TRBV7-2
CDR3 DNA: TGTGCCAGCAGCTTAGCACTCCGCACCGGGGAGCTGTTTTTT
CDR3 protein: CASSLALRTGELFF

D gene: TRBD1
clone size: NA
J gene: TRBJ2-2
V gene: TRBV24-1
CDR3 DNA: TGTGCCACCAGTGCCGCCCGGCAGGGGGCGGTTTCTCCCGGGGAGCTGTTTTTT
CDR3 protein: CATSAARQGAVSPGELFF

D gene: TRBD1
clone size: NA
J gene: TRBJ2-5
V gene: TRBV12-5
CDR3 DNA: TGTGCTAGTGGTTTGTCAATGGGACAGGGGGGGCAAGAGACCCAGTACTTC
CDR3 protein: CASGLSMGQGGQETQYF

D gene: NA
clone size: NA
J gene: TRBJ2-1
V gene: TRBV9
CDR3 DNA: TGTGCCAGCAGCACGAAGGCGAGCTCCTACAATGAGCAGTTCTTC
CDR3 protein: CASSTKASSYNEQFF

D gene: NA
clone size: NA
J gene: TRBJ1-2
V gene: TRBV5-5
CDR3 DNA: TGTGCCAGCAGCTTGCGAATCCCCGGTTATGGCTACACCTTC
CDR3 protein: CASSLRIPGYGYTF

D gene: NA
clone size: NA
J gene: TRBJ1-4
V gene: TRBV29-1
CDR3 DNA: TGCAGCGTTGAACGAGGGCCTGGCGAAAAACTGTTTTTT
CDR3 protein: CSVERGPGEKLFF

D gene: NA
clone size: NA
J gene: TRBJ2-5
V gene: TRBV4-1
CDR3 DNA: TGCGCCAGCAGCCAAGATATGATTTCGTGGGTGGAGACCCAGTACTTC
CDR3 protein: CASSQDMISWVETQYF

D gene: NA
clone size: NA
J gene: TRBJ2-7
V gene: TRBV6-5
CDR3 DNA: TGTGCCAGCAGTTCCAGGGTGTACGAGCAGTACTTC
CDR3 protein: CASSSRVYEQYF

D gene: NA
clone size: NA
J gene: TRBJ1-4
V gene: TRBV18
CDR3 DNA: TGTGCCAGCTCACCCGGACAGACGAGGGGTGAAAAACTGTTTTTT
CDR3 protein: CASSPGQTRGEKLFF

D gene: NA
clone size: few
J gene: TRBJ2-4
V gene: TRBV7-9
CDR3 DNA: TGTGCCAGCAGCTTAGTGTCGGGGAGTGCCAAAAACATTCAGTACTTC
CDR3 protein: CASSLVSGSAKNIQYF

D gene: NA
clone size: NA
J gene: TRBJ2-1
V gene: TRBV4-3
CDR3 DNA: TGCGCCAGCAGCTTCTCGACGCCCAATGAGCAGTTCTTC
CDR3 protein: CASSFSTPNEQFF

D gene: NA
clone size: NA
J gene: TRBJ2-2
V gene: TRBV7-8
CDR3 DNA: TGTGCCAGCATCGAACAGTGGACAATCACCGGGGAGCTGTTTTTT
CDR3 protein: CASIEQWTITGELFF

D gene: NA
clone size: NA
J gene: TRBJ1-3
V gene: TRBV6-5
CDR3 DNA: TGTGCCAGCCGACGCGAGTTCTCTGGAAACACCATATATTTT
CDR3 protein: CASRREFSGNTIYF

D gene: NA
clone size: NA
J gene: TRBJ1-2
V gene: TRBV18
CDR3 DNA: TGTGCCAGCTCACCAGTGGGGGCCGAGTATGGCTACACCTTC
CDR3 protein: CASSPVGAEYGYTF

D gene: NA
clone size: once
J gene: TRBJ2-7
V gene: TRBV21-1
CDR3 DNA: TGTGCCAGCAAGCCCGGGACAGGTTACTACGAGCAGTACTTC
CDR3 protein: CASKPGTGYYEQYF

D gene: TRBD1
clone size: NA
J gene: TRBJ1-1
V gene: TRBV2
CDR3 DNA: TGTGCCAGCAGCGATATAAGGGACAGGGGGCGTCGCACTGAAGCTTTCTTT
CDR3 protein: CASSDIRDRGRRTEAFF

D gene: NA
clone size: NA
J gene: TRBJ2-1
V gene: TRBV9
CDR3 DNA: TGTGCCAGCAGCGTAGGGGGGGCTGGCTACAATGAGCAGTTCTTC
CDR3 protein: CASSVGGAGYNEQFF

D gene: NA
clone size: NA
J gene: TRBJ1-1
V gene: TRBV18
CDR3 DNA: TGTGCCAGCTCAACAACAGGGCTAATGAACACTGAAGCTTTCTTT
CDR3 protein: CASSTTGLMNTEAFF

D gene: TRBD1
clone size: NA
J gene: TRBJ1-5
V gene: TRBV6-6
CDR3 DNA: TGTGCCAGCAGTTCACATCAGGGGGATCAGCCCCAGCATTTT
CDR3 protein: CASSSHQGDQPQHF

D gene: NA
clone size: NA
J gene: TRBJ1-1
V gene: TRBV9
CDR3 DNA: TGTGCCAGCAGCGTGGCACAGCTGAACACTGAAGCTTTCTTT
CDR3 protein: CASSVAQLNTEAFF

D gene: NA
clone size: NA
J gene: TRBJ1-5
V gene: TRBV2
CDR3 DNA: TGTGCCAGCGGGGGGTCAAGGGCCGGGGATCAGCCCCAGCATTTT
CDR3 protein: CASGGSRAGDQPQHF

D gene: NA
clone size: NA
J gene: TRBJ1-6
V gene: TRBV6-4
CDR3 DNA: TGTGCCAGCAGCCCCGAGTGGGGGGGTTCACCCCTCCACTTT
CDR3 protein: CASSPEWGGSPLHF

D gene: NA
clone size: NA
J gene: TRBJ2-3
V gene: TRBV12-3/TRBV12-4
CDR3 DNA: TGTGCCAGCAGTCACCTCACGGATACGCAGTATTTT
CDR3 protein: CASSHLTDTQYF

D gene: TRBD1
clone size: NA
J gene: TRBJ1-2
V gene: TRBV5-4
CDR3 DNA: TGTGCCAGCAGCCCCGGGGACAGCACTAACTATGGCTACACCTTC
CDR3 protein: CASSPGDSTNYGYTF

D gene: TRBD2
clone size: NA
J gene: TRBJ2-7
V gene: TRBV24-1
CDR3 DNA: TGTGCCACCAGTGATTTGCATGGGCGGGAGGTCATCTACGAGCAGTACTTC
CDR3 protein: CATSDLHGREVIYEQYF

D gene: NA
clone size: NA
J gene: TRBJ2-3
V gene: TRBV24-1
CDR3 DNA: TGTGCCACCAGTGATCCGGGGGCCTACACAGATACGCAGTATTTT
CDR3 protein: CATSDPGAYTDTQYF

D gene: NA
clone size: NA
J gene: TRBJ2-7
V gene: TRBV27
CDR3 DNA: TGTGCCAGCAGTTTATTTTCGAGTTTACCCTACGAGCAGTACTTC
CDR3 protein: CASSLFSSLPYEQYF

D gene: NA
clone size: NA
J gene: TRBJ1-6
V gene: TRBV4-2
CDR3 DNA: TGTGCCAGCAGCCAAGTACTTCTAAGGAGCTCCTATAATTCACCCCTCCACTTT
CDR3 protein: CASSQVLLRSSYNSPLHF

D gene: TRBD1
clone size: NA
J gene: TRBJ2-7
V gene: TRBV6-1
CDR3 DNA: TGTGCCGGCAGTGAAGGGGGCATATACGAGCAGTACTTC
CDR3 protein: CAGSEGGIYEQYF